The T cell receptor beta chain under discussion was sequenced for a study of blood T cell repertoires in COVID-19. The CDR3 contains 15 residues. CDR1 is LGHDT and CDR2 is YNNKEL in the germline V gene (reference sequence). The V end lost 3 bases, the J end lost 8 bases, and 19 bases lay between the germline ends. In the original processing: Researchers report that nucleated cell counts were estimated from reference gene primer amplification. Profiling relied on immunoSEQ multiplex PCR, and the TCRdb table lists in-frame clones only, not all of them. V, J and clone size reflect that table, while D and trimming were determined from the DNA. The sample carries roughly 88,000 clones, approximately 88% recorded once. One Seattle source followed patients from active infection through their disease course.

Sequenced input: peripheral blood. This receptor was identified in a woman aged 55-70 years with COVID-19, enrolled during active disease. The chain employs TRBV3-1 (or the pseudogene TRBV3-2) and TRBJ1-2; tentatively, D is TRBD1 (5 bases). The CDR3 DNA follows: TGTGCCAGCAGCCACCAAGGGTCCGGGGGAAGGGGCTACACCTTC. It yields the protein CASSHQGSGGRGYTF.